These 8 T cell receptor beta chains came from one sample sequenced in a study of control samples from healthy donors and cancer patients. Clones were read by immunoSEQ multiplex PCR, and TCRdb kept only the in-frame ones, dropping some. The repertoire holds 110,000 to 150,000 clones, roughly 94% seen once, with around 14% in the top ten. Sequencing was done on a sample of blood. These receptor sequences come from a man between 35 and 55 years old in good health.

This chain connects TRBV6-5 to TRBJ1-1; D is ambiguous. Between the trimmed V and J ends, which lost 5 bases and 4 bases, there was a span of 11 bases. The germline V gene has CDR1 MNHEY and CDR2 SVGAGI. CDR3 size: 13 residues. The CDR3 DNA reads TGTGCCAGCAGTCGTAAACTCGGCACTGAAGCTTTCTTT. This codes for CASSRKLGTEAFF.

The chain employs TRBV7-6 and TRBJ2-7, with a tentative D call TRBD2 (5 bases). The germline V gene encodes CDR1 SGHVS and CDR2 FNYEAQ. Trimming left V 3 bases short and J 3 bases short, with 9 bases between. The CDR3 has 13 amino acids. CDR3 protein: CASSLDLYYEQYF. Here the CDR3 DNA reads TGTGCCAGCAGCTTGGACTTATACTACGAGCAGTACTTC. Full variable domain (rest looked up from reference TRBV7-6 and TRBJ2-7): GAGVSQSPRYKVTKRGQDVALRCDPISGHVSLYWYRQALGQGPEFLTYFNYEAQQDKSGLPNDRFSAERPEGSISTLTIQRTEQRDSAMYRCASSLDLYYEQYFGPGTRLTVT.

The chain employs TRBV5-5 and TRBJ2-7; perhaps TRBD1 as D (6 bases). V gave up 7 bases and J gave up 2 bases, with 16 bases separating them. Germline loops: CDR1 SGHKS, CDR2 YYEKEE (reference sequence). The CDR3 has 14 residues. The CDR3 is CASGLTGGTYEQYF. CDR3 coding DNA: TGTGCCAGCGGATTGACAGGAGGTACCTACGAGCAGTACTTC. Looking up the rest from reference TRBV5-5 and TRBJ2-7 gives the full variable domain: DAGVTQSPTHLIKTRGQQVTLRCSPISGHKSVSWYQQVLGQGPQFIFQYYEKEERGRGNFPDRFSARQFPNYSSELNVNALLLGDSALYLCASGLTGGTYEQYFGPGTRLTVT.

Regarding this clone: A junction boundary mismatches the germline segment, possibly from a read error. The sample has other DNA sequences that encode this CDR3 too. The gene calls are TRBV12-3 or TRBV12-4 and TRBJ1-1; D is unclear. The CDR3 extends over 13 amino acids. The CDR3 loop is CASSSSANTEAFF. CDR3 in DNA: TGTGCCAGCAGTTCGTCGGCGAACACTGAAGCCTTCTTT.

This clone showed up just once. CDR3 nucleotides: TGTGCCTGGAGTGACGGGCACTCCTACGAGCAGTACTTC. It codes for CAWSDGHSYEQYF. The chain employs TRBV30 and TRBJ2-7; D is uncertain. The CDR3 totals 13 residues. V was trimmed by 1 base and J by 0 bases, leaving 7 bases between them. Germline V lookup: CDR1 GTSNPN, CDR2 SVGIG (reference sequence).

The count of this clone is one. The chain uses TRBV28 and TRBJ1-5; D unclear. This CDR3 is built from 17 residues. V dropped 0 bases and J dropped 1 base, with 13 bases sitting between them. CDR1 and CDR2 (germline): MDHEN, SYDVKM. The DNA of the CDR3 is TGTGCCAGCAGTTTATGGAAGGGAGGGAAAAGCAATCAGCCCCAGCATTTT. This codes for CASSLWKGGKSNQPQHF.

CDR3 protein: CASSEPETANNSPLHF. The CDR3 region has the DNA TGTGCCAGCAGTGAACCGGAGACAGCCAATAATTCACCCCTCCACTTT. J is TRBJ1-6 and V is TRBV6-1; D is perhaps TRBD1 (5 bases). Germline V gene lookup returns CDR1 MNHNS and CDR2 SASEGT. The CDR3 runs to 16 residues. V lost 2 bases to trimming and J lost 5 bases, with 13 bases between them.

This chain joins TRBV7-9 and TRBJ1-4; TRBD1 agrees at 7 bases. The ends lost 3 bases at V and 8 bases at J; junction bases unmatched: 6. Germline V lookup: CDR1 SEHNR, CDR2 FQNEAQ (reference sequence). The CDR3 runs to 14 residues. Here the CDR3 reads CASSFKGAREKLFF. In nucleotides, the CDR3 is TGTGCCAGCAGCTTCAAGGGGGCGCGGGAAAAACTGTTTTTT.